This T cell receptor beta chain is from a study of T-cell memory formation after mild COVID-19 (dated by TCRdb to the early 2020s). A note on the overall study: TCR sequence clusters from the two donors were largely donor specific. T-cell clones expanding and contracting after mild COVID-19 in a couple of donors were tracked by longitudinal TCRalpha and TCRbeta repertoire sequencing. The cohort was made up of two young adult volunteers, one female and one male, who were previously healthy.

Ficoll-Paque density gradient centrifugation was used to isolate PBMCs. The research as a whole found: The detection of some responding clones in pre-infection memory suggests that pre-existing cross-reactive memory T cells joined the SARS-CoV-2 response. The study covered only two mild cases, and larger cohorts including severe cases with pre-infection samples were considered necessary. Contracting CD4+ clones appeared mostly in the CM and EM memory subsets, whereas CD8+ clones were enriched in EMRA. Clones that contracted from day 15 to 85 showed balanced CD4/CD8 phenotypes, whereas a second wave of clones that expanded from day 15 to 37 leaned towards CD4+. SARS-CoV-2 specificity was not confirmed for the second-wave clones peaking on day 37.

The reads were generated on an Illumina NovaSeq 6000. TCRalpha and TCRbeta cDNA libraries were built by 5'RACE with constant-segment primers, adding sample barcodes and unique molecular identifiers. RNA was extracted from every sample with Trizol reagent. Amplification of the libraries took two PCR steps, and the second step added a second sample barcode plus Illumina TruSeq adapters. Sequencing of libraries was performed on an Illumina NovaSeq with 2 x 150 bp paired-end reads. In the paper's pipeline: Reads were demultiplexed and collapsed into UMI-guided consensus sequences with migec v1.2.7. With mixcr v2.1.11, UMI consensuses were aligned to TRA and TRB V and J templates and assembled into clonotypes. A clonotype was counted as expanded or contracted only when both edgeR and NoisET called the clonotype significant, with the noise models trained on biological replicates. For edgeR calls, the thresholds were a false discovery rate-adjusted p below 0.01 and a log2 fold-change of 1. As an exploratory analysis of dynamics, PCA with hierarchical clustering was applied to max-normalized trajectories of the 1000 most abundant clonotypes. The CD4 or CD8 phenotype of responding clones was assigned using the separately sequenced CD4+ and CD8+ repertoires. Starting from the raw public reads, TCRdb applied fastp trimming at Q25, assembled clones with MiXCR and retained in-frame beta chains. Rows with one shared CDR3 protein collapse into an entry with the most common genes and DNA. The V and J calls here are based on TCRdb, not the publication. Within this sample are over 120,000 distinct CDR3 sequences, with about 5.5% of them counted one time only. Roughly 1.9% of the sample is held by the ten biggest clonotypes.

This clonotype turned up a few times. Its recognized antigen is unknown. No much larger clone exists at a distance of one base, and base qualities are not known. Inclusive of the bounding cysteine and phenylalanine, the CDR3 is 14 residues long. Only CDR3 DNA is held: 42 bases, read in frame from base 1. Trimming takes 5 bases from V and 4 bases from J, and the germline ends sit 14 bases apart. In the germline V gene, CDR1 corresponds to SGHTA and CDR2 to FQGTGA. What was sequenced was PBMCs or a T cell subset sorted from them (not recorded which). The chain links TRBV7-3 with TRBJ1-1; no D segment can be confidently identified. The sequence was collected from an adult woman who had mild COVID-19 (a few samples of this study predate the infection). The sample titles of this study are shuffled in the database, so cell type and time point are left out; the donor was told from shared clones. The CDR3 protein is CASSPQAGVTEAFF. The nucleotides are TGTGCCAGCAGCCCCCAGGCAGGAGTCACTGAAGCTTTCTTT.